The clone carrying this TCR beta chain was detected once. Its target is not known. This entry comes from a study of shared clonotypes between healthy human individuals. Whole-study results and caveats: Naive subsets tended to show greater estimated richness than memory subsets.

Germline-derived CDR1 and CDR2 are ENHRY and SYGVKD. V was pared by 8 bases and J by 1 base, with 8 bases between. CDR3 size: 13 residues. The authors combined CD45RO+ cells with CCR7-negative CD45RA+ TemRA cells as CD8 memory. The assay ran at deep level. Original data processing: With immunoSEQ giving junction-only sequences and no quality scores, filtering differed. Sequencing was performed with immunoSEQ multiplex PCR; in TCRdb, only in-frame clones are kept and a portion is missing. The D gene and trimming were derived from the DNA, and the V and J assignments and clone size from that table. Among approximately 350,000 clones listed, 95% to 97% were seen once.

This chain links TRBV10-3 with TRBJ2-2; tentatively, D is TRBD1 or TRBD2 (5 bases each). What was sequenced was memory CD8+ T cells sorted from blood. The subset was: CD45RO+ cells pooled with CCR7-negative TemRA cells. The receptor comes from a man aged 30 to 45 in good health. CDR3 nucleotides: TGTGCCATCTGGGACGGGAACACCGGGGAGCTGTTTTTT. Amino acid sequence: CAIWDGNTGELFF.